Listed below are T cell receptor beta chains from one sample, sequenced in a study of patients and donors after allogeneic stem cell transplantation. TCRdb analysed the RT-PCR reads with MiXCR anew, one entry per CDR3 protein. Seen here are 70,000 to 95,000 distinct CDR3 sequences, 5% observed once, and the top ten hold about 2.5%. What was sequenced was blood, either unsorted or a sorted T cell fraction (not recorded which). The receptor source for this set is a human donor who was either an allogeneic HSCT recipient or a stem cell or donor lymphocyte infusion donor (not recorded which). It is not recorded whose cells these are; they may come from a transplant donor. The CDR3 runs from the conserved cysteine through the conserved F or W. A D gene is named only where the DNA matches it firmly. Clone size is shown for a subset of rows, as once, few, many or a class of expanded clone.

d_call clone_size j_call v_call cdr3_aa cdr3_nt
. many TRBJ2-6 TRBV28 CASHSTGSGANVLTF TGTGCCAGCCATTCGACAGGCTCTGGGGCCAACGTCCTGACTTTC
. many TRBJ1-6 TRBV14 CASSQGGGDSPLHF TGTGCCAGCAGCCAGGGAGGAGGTGATTCACCCCTCCACTTT
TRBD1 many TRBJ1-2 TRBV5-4 CASSYRTGSDGYTF TGTGCCAGCAGCTACCGGACAGGGTCTGATGGCTACACCTTC
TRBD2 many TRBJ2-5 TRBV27 CASMGTSGVKETQYF TGTGCCAGCATGGGGACTAGCGGAGTTAAAGAGACCCAGTACTTC
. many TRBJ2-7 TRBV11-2 CASSPLKRVGTYEQYF TGTGCCAGCAGCCCACTCAAGCGGGTAGGGACCTACGAGCAGTACTTC
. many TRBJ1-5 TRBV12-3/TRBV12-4 CASSFYRNQPQHF TGTGCCAGCAGTTTTTACCGGAATCAGCCCCAGCATTTT
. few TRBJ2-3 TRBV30 CAWSLSSGYTQYF TGTGCCTGGAGTCTCAGTAGCGGCTATACGCAGTATTTT
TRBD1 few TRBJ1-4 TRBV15 CATSRDQAGGFPNEKLFF TGTGCCACCAGCAGAGATCAAGCAGGGGGCTTCCCTAATGAAAAACTGTTTTTT
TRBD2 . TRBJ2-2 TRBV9 CASSVANVGGFDAGELFF TGTGCCAGCAGCGTAGCCAATGTGGGAGGGTTTGACGCCGGGGAGCTGTTTTTT
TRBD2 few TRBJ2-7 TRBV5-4 CASSPRAGTIYEQYF TGTGCCAGCAGCCCGAGAGCGGGAACCATTTACGAGCAGTACTTC
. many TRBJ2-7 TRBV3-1 CASSWGSGQVEQYF TGTGCCAGCAGCTGGGGTTCGGGTCAGGTCGAGCAGTACTTC
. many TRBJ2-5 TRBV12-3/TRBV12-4 CASSLSSGGETQYF TGTGCCAGCAGTTTATCCTCGGGTGGGGAGACCCAGTACTTC
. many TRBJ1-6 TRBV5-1 CASSLDGDYNSPLHF TGCGCCAGCAGCTTGGACGGGGACTATAATTCACCCCTCCACTTT
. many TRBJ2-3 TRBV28 CASSRDGNTQYF TGTGCCAGCAGCAGGGACGGAAATACGCAGTATTTT
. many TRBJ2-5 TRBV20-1 CSAISAQETQYF TGCAGTGCTATATCGGCCCAAGAGACCCAGTACTTC
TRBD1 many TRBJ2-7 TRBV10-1 CASSLLVGDRVSSYEQYF TGCGCCAGCAGCCTATTGGTAGGGGACAGGGTTTCTTCCTACGAGCAGTACTTC
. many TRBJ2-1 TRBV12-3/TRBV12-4 CASKPEGALENEQFF TGTGCCAGCAAACCGGAGGGGGCTTTAGAAAATGAGCAGTTCTTC
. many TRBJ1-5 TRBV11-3 CASSKTGSNQPQHF TGTGCCAGCAGCAAAACTGGTAGCAATCAGCCCCAGCATTTT
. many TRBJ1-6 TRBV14 CASSQAGGNSPLHF TGTGCCAGCAGCCAAGCTGGGGGCAATTCACCCCTCCACTTT
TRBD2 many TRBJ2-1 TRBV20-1 CSASIGLAGNRFF TGCAGTGCTAGCATAGGACTAGCGGGAAATAGGTTCTTC
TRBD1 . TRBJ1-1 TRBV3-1 CASSPEGVTGAWAFF TGTGCCAGCAGCCCCGAGGGGGTGACAGGGGCCTGGGCTTTCTTT
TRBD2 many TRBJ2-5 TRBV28 CASRGLAGVDSGETQYF TGTGCCAGCAGGGGACTAGCGGGAGTGGACTCGGGAGAGACCCAGTACTTC